Following are 10 T cell receptor beta chains from one sample sequenced in a study of long-term antiretroviral therapy in people with HIV. Samples were assayed with immunoSEQ v3.0 at survey level. Assay used: immunoSEQ multiplex PCR; TCRdb lists only in-frame clones, some missing. The table lists 20,000 to 25,000 clones, roughly 95% of them singletons. The sequences come from unsorted PBMCs, collected about 4.7 years after starting antiretroviral therapy. The receptors originated from a woman aged 45-59 years with HIV.

The rearrangement uses TRBV5-8 and TRBJ1-1, with 7 nucleotides matching TRBD1. Per the germline V gene, CDR1 is SGHTS and CDR2 is YDEGEE. The length of the CDR3 is 13 residues. V was clipped by 2 bases and J by 5 bases; unmatched bases: 3. CDR3 nucleotides: TGTGCCAGCAGCTTAAACAGGGGAACTGAAGCTTTCTTT. Translation gives CASSLNRGTEAFF.

The J gene is TRBJ2-7, the V gene TRBV2; possibly TRBD1 for D (5 bases). The germline gives CDR1 SNHLY, CDR2 FYNNEI. V gave up 5 bases and J gave up 2 bases, with 10 bases separating them. The CDR3 extends over 13 amino acids. CDR3 DNA sequence: TGTGCCAGCAGTCTAGGGGTGCCCTACGAGCAGTACTTC. It specifies CASSLGVPYEQYF.

V usage is TRBV6-5 and J usage is TRBJ2-1; no definite D call. CDR1 and CDR2 (germline): MNHEY, SVGAGI. Trimming shortened V by 0 bases and J by 9 bases, and 6 bases separated the two germline ends. CDR3 length equals 12 residues. This chain's CDR3 is CASSYSTAEQFF. The CDR3 nucleotides are TGTGCCAGCAGTTACTCCACGGCTGAGCAGTTCTTC.

The chain uses TRBV7-8 and TRBJ2-6; D is ambiguous. Trimming stripped 4 bases from V and 13 bases from J, with 11 bases between. Per the germline V gene, CDR1 is SGHVS and CDR2 is FQNEAQ. There are 12 residues in the CDR3. CDR3 amino acids: CASSSKPLVLTF. Here the CDR3 DNA reads TGTGCCAGCAGCTCGAAGCCCCTTGTCCTGACTTTC.

The CDR3 DNA follows: TGTGCCAGCAGAGAGACTCACGCCTCTGGAAACACCATATATTTT. Translating it yields CASRETHASGNTIYF. V usage is TRBV6-1 and J usage is TRBJ1-3; D remains ambiguous. The CDR3 loop spans 15 amino acids. Germline CDR1 is MNHNS and CDR2 is SASEGT. The V end was cut by 6 bases, the J end by 0 bases, with 12 bases between.

The CDR3 DNA reads TGTGCCAGCAGCTTAAGGCACAGCAAAACAACTGAAGCTTTCTTT. Translated: CASSLRHSKTTEAFF. The chain joins TRBV11-2 to TRBJ1-1; D call uncertain. Trimming pared 2 bases from V and 5 bases from J, leaving 15 bases between. The CDR3 is 15 amino acids. CDR1 and CDR2 (germline): SGHAT, FQNNGV.

This rearrangement joins TRBV5-1 to TRBJ2-7; D may match TRBD1 or TRBD2 (7 bases each). V lost 4 bases to trimming and J lost 6 bases, with 20 bases between them. This CDR3 is 15 amino acids long. The V gene's germline CDR1 is SGHRS and CDR2 YFSETQ. Here the CDR3 DNA reads TGCGCCAGCAGCCCGGGGGGACAGCCCTTTTTCGAGCAGTACTTC. Translated, it gives CASSPGGQPFFEQYF.

The chain has TRBV7-2 and TRBJ2-3; 7 bases are a match to TRBD1. Germline CDR1 and CDR2: SGHTA and FQGNSA. The trim removed 10 bases at V and 0 bases at J, leaving 16 bases unmatched. The CDR3 has 17 residues. The CDR3, as DNA: TGTGCCACCCCAACCTTAGGACAGGACCCTAGCACAGATACGCAGTATTTT. Translated, it gives CATPTLGQDPSTDTQYF. The full variable domain, rest sourced from reference TRBV7-2 and TRBJ2-3, is GAGVSQSPSNKVTEKGKDVELRCDPISGHTALYWYRQSLGQGLEFLIYFQGNSAPDKSGLPSDRFSAERTGGSVSTLTIQRTQQEDSAVYLCATPTLGQDPSTDTQYFGPGTRLTVL.

V is TRBV10-3 and J is TRBJ2-2, with D hard to call. Germline V CDR1 and CDR2: ENHRY, SYGVKD. The germline V and J ends were trimmed by 5 bases and 7 bases, with 11 bases remaining between them. The CDR3 runs 13 residues. The CDR3 reads CAISHLDLGELFF. For the CDR3, the DNA is TGTGCCATCAGTCATCTAGATCTCGGGGAGCTGTTTTTT.

V is TRBV18 and J is TRBJ1-4, with TRBD1 as a possible D gene (5 bases). Trimming shortened V by 4 bases and J by 12 bases, and 9 bases separated the two germline ends. The CDR3 runs 11 residues. The germline CDR1 and CDR2 sequences are KGHSH and LQKENI. The CDR3 nucleotides read TGTGCCAGCTCACAGGGGACGCAACTGTTTTTT. Translated, it gives CASSQGTQLFF.